This TCR beta chain originates from a study of blood T cell repertoires in COVID-19. Study-wide context: T cells, B-cell-depleted T cells, or PBMCs supplied cDNA or gDNA.

V lost 5 bases and J lost 7; bases outside the gene matches: 5. The CDR3 totals 13 residues. Per the germline V gene, CDR1 is SNHLY and CDR2 is FYNNEI. Individuals aged 18 to 89 years were recruited from about two dozen US areas. Membership in each cohort depended on participant-reported clinical history. Original processing methods: Nucleated cell counts were estimated from reference gene primer amplification. This table comes from immunoSEQ multiplex PCR, and its TCRdb copy is limited to in-frame clones, with some not included. V and J calls and clone size are given by that table; D and trimming were obtained from the DNA. Seen here are 200,000 to 250,000 clones, roughly 89% observed once, and the top ten hold 10%.

The sample was PBMCs or T cells enriched from blood (not recorded which). The TCR comes from a man in his late teens or twenties with acute COVID-19. The chain couples TRBV2 to TRBJ1-2; 9 nucleotides agree with TRBD1. CDR3: CASSQDRGGGYTF. CDR3 bases: TGTGCCAGCAGTCAAGACAGGGGGGGTGGCTACACCTTC.